This TCR beta chain was retrieved from a study of CD8+CD57+ T cells in acquired aplastic anemia. This clonotype was counted ten times or more. The antigen remains undetermined. Researchers used genomic DNA as the template to profile TCR beta VDJ and CDR3. MiXCR was run by TCRdb on the reads, yielding one entry per CDR3 protein. The profile covers approximately 190,000 distinct CDR3 sequences, with 40% to 50% appearing a single time and approximately 9.4% taken by the ten largest. CD8+CD57+ cell expansion had been shown by flow cytometry in patients chosen for sequencing. No patient had been given any therapy when blood was sampled. The CDR3 is 15 residues long. V lost 1 base, J lost 3 bases, and 11 bases lay in between. CDR1 is SGHVS and CDR2 is FNYEAQ in the germline V gene. Findings of the study overall: There were twenty-nine CD8+ CDR3 sequences that occurred in both patients and controls.

The sample was sorted CD4+, CD8+, or CD8+CD57+ T cells (not recorded which) from PBMCs. This clonotype was sampled from a human donor with aplastic anemia. The J gene is TRBJ2-3, the V gene TRBV7-6; D assignment may be TRBD1 or TRBD2 (5 bases each). CDR3 sequence reads: CASSLGVGRTDTQYF. The DNA of the CDR3 is TGTGCCAGCAGCTTAGGAGTGGGACGAACAGATACGCAGTATTTT.